The next 8 T cell receptor beta chains were all read from a single sample in a study of T-cell memory formation after mild COVID-19. TCRdb recomputed calls from the 5' RACE reads with MiXCR, one row per CDR3 protein. The sample has about 320,000 distinct CDR3 sequences, 14% seen once. Source material: PBMCs or a T cell subset sorted from them (not recorded which). Source of these receptors: a man between 18 and 29 years old who had mild COVID-19 (a few samples of this study predate the infection). Cell type and time point are not known.

The chain uses TRBV5-1 and TRBJ2-1, with D perhaps matching TRBD1 (5 bases). V was shortened by 3 bases and J by 7 bases, with 17 bases between the two germline ends. Germline V gives CDR1 SGHRS, CDR2 YFSETQ. There are 15 residues in the CDR3. The CDR3 sequence is CASSSQAGIENEQFF. The CDR3 DNA reads TGCGCCAGCAGCTCCCAGGCAGGGATCGAGAATGAGCAGTTCTTC.

The V call is TRBV7-2, the J call TRBJ2-1, with 11 nucleotides matching TRBD2. Germline V lookup: CDR1 SGHTA, CDR2 FQGNSA. This CDR3 comprises 17 residues. V shed 5 bases, J shed 3 bases, and the junction held 9 bases outside the gene matches. The CDR3 coding sequence is TGTGCCAGCAGCGCTCCTCTGACTAGCGGGGACTACAATGAGCAGTTCTTC. Translated, it gives CASSAPLTSGDYNEQFF.

This clonotype was counted between two and nine times. The chain is built from TRBV7-2 and TRBJ1-2; D ambiguous. Per germline, CDR1 SGHTA and CDR2 FQGNSA. The CDR3 is 14 residues long. V lost 4 bases and J lost 4, with 13 bases in between. The DNA for the CDR3 is TGTGCCAGCAGCTCCGGACTGGATGGCTATGGCTACACCTTC. Translated, it gives CASSSGLDGYGYTF.

The CDR3 sequence: CASSPKESARTNTGELFF. The CDR3 region has the DNA TGTGCCAGCAGCCCGAAAGAGTCCGCTCGGACGAACACCGGGGAGCTGTTTTTT. The chain recombines TRBV4-2 with TRBJ2-2; D uncertain. The V end was cut by 4 bases, the J end by 0 bases, with 18 bases between. This CDR3 has 18 residues. CDR1 LGHNA and CDR2 YNFKEQ come from the germline V gene.

The chain links TRBV12-3 or TRBV12-4 to TRBJ2-3; D not resolved. Between the trimmed V and J ends, which lost 3 bases and 8 bases, there was a span of 9 bases. CDR3 size: 12 residues. CDR3 region: CASSLSLFTQYF. The CDR3 DNA is TGTGCCAGCAGTTTGTCCCTGTTTACGCAGTATTTT.

This rearrangement joins TRBV28 to TRBJ2-1, with TRBD1 matching over 9 bases. This CDR3 spans 15 amino acids. Germline CDR1 and CDR2: MDHEN and SYDVKM. V lost 3 bases to trimming and J lost 9 bases; unmatched junction nucleotides: 9. The CDR3 loop reads CASSFVGQGLGEQFF. The CDR3 nucleotides are TGTGCCAGCAGTTTTGTGGGACAGGGCCTGGGTGAGCAGTTCTTC.

V gene TRBV10-3 combines with J gene TRBJ2-3; 8 nucleotides agree with TRBD1. The V gene end was trimmed by 4 bases and the J gene end by 3 bases; junction bases not matched to a gene: 6. CDR1 and CDR2 from the germline V gene are ENHRY and SYGVKD. This CDR3 comprises 15 residues. CDR3 nucleotide sequence: TGTGCCATCAGTGCAGGGGACAGGTTAACAGATACGCAGTATTTT. Protein product: CAISAGDRLTDTQYF.

V gene TRBV4-3 combines with J gene TRBJ1-2; 11 bases are shared with TRBD1. The CDR3 spans 15 residues. In germline, CDR1 is LGHNA, CDR2 YSLEER. Germline trimming cut 3 bases from V and 4 bases from J; bases unmatched to any gene: 4. The CDR3 sequence: CASSQGGTGGYGYTF. CDR3 DNA sequence: TGCGCCAGCAGCCAGGGCGGGACAGGGGGCTATGGCTACACCTTC.